Following are 24 T cell receptor beta chains from one sample sequenced in a study of blood T cells in healthy people across ages. Through a sample-barcoded 5' primer and a J-beta primer mix, a second PCR was run for roughly 6 to 11 cycles. TCRdb re-analysed the 5' RACE reads in MiXCR, keeping a single row per CDR3 protein. The sample lists roughly 1,000,000 distinct CDR3 sequences; almost 25% were seen once. These same records also appear under a second study, on T cells of mothers and their children.

What was sequenced was blood. The receptors originated from a girl under 10 years old in good health.

This clonotype was seen a few times. This sequence joins TRBV7-8 and TRBJ1-6, with 10 bases aligning to TRBD1. The CDR3 is made up of 15 amino acids. The V gene's germline CDR1 is SGHVS and CDR2 FQNEAQ. V lost 3 bases, J lost 5 bases, and 1 base stayed unmatched. CDR3 region: CASSLGQGNNSPLHF. CDR3 nucleotide sequence: TGTGCCAGCAGCTTGGGACAGGGGAATAATTCACCCCTCCACTTT.

This clonotype was observed a handful of times. V and J are TRBV5-1 and TRBJ1-2, with D hard to call. V was shortened by 0 bases and J by 8 bases, with 14 bases between the two germline ends. There are 14 residues in the CDR3. The germline CDR1 and CDR2 sequences are SGHRS and YFSETQ. The DNA of the CDR3 is TGCGCCAGCAGCTTGGAAGGCGAACCAGCCGGCTACACCTTC. Amino acid sequence: CASSLEGEPAGYTF.

In its sample, this clonotype was seen once. The rearrangement uses TRBV7-9 and TRBJ1-5, with D perhaps matching TRBD1 (5 bases). The V and J ends lost 5 bases and 5 bases respectively, with 19 bases between them. CDR1 and CDR2 from the germline V gene are SEHNR and FQNEAQ (reference sequence). CDR3 size: 16 residues. CDR3 in amino acids: CASSRDLLTGDQPQHF. CDR3 DNA: TGTGCCAGCAGCCGTGACTTACTTACAGGAGATCAGCCCCAGCATTTT.

This clonotype was recorded a few times. The rearrangement links TRBV29-1 to TRBJ1-2; 9 bases match TRBD1. This CDR3 contains 13 residues. CDR1 and CDR2 from the germline V gene are SQVTM and ANQGSEA. V lost 6 bases, J lost 2 bases, and 4 bases stayed unmatched. The CDR3 DNA reads TGCAGCGTCTGGACAGGGGAAAACTATGGCTACACCTTC. It specifies CSVWTGENYGYTF. Using reference TRBV29-1 and TRBJ1-2 for the parts outside the CDR3, the full variable domain is SAVISQKPSRDICQRGTSLTIQCQVDSQVTMMFWYRQQPGQSLTLIATANQGSEATYESGFVIDKFPISRPNLTFSTLTVSNMSPEDSSIYLCSVWTGENYGYTFGSGTRLTVV.

The V call is TRBV5-1, the J call TRBJ1-2; D not certain. There are 13 residues in the CDR3. Trimming left V 4 bases short and J 2 bases short, with 9 bases between. From germline, CDR1 is SGHRS and CDR2 YFSETQ. As DNA, the CDR3 is TGCGCCAGCAGCCAGAGTATGAACTATGGCTACACCTTC. Its translation is CASSQSMNYGYTF.

This clonotype was recorded a few times. This chain links TRBV29-1 with TRBJ2-1; a weak D match, TRBD2 (6 bases). The CDR3 length is 14 residues. CDR1 is SQVTM, CDR2 ANQGSEA, per germline. The V end lost 3 bases, the J end lost 1 base, and 10 bases lay between the germline ends. DNA for the CDR3: TGCAGCGTTGAGGAGGGATTTTCCTACAATGAGCAGTTCTTC. This translates into CSVEEGFSYNEQFF.

The rearrangement uses TRBV7-2 and TRBJ1-3; D not certain. Germline V gives CDR1 SGHTA, CDR2 FQGNSA. The V end lost 5 bases, the J end lost 0 bases, and 14 bases lay between the germline ends. CDR3 length: 16 amino acids. In DNA, the CDR3 is TGTGCCAGCAGCCAGCGGGGTCTCCGCTCTGGAAACACCATATATTTT. Translation: CASSQRGLRSGNTIYF.

This clonotype was counted a few times. V and J are TRBV12-5 and TRBJ2-7; D is perhaps TRBD1 (5 bases). V gave up 0 bases and J gave up 2 bases, with 17 bases separating them. The CDR3 sequence is 17 residues long. The germline gives CDR1 LGHNT, CDR2 FRNRAP. The CDR3 DNA follows: TGTGCTAGTGGTTTGGTTTTTAGACAGCGAGAGACCTACGAGCAGTACTTC. Its protein product is CASGLVFRQRETYEQYF.

This chain links TRBV9 with TRBJ1-1; D is unclear. CDR1 SGDLS and CDR2 YYNGEE come from the germline V gene. Trimming took off 1 base at V and 1 base at J, with 26 bases between the two ends. The CDR3 runs 20 residues. CDR3 sequence: CASSVYPLGLVLMANTEAFF. The CDR3 DNA sequence: TGTGCCAGCAGCGTATATCCCCTCGGACTCGTTCTTATGGCGAACACTGAAGCTTTCTTT.

J is TRBJ2-2 and V is TRBV7-2; 7 bases fit TRBD1. V dropped 6 bases and J dropped 3; count of bases not matched to a gene: 7. The length of the CDR3 is 15 residues. Germline V gene sequence: CDR1 SGHTA, CDR2 FQGNSA. The DNA for the CDR3 is TGTGCCAGCAGTTTACAGGGGCAGTACACCGGGGAGCTGTTTTTT. Amino acids: CASSLQGQYTGELFF.

This clonotype appeared a few times. A much larger clone lies one base from this, so it may be a read error. The genes are TRBV29-1 and TRBJ2-5; 12 positions agree with TRBD1. The J call may not be correct, given that the DNA end is closer to TRBJ2-7. Germline V gene sequence: CDR1 SQVTM, CDR2 ANQGSEA. This CDR3 is 15 amino acids long. CDR3 DNA sequence: TGCAGCGTGACGTCGGGACAGGGGGCTTCCTACGAGCAGTACTTC. Its translation: CSVTSGQGASYEQYF.

V usage is TRBV28 and J usage is TRBJ2-5; weak D call: TRBD1 (6 bases). The CDR3 has 11 residues. V was cut by 5 bases and J by 11 bases, with 12 bases left in between. The germline gives CDR1 MDHEN, CDR2 SYDVKM. CDR3 DNA sequence: TGTGCCAGCAGTCCGTACAGGGAGCAGTACTTC. Translated, it gives CASSPYREQYF.

This clonotype was seen a few times. This chain joins TRBV9 and TRBJ2-5, with no clear D. Germline V gene sequence: CDR1 SGDLS, CDR2 YYNGEE. This CDR3 has 13 amino acids. Trimming took off 3 bases at V and 7 bases at J, with 13 bases between the two ends. The CDR3 bases are TGTGCCAGCAGCGGTGAGAGCTGGGGGACCCAGTACTTC. It yields the protein CASSGESWGTQYF.

Details on this clonotype: At one boundary the junction diverges from the germline segment, which might be a read error. This sequence joins TRBV7-8 and TRBJ2-6, with a tentative D call TRBD1 (6 bases). This CDR3 comprises 18 residues. From germline, CDR1 is SGHVS and CDR2 FQNEAQ. In DNA, the CDR3 is TGTGCCAGCAGCTCATATCCCATGGACAGTTCTGGGGCCAACGTCCAGACTTTC. It encodes CASSSYPMDSSGANVQTF.

The rearrangement joins TRBV12-3 or TRBV12-4 to TRBJ1-5; D unresolved. The germline V and J ends were trimmed by 0 bases and 7 bases, with 16 bases remaining between them. The CDR3 runs to 16 residues. CDR3 in DNA: TGTGCCAGCAGTTTAGCGGGGTCCGCGGGAACCCAGCCCCAGCATTTT. Its translation: CASSLAGSAGTQPQHF.

J is TRBJ2-7 and V is TRBV11-2; no clear D. The J call is in doubt because the DNA end fits TRBJ2-1 better. Germline assignment: CDR1 SGHAT and CDR2 FQNNGV. The CDR3 spans 15 residues. The CDR3 nucleotides read TGTGCCAGCAGCTTCTCTAGGGCTGCAATCAATGAGCAGTTCTTC. Amino acids: CASSFSRAAINEQFF.

This chain joins TRBV20-1 and TRBJ2-7; D may be TRBD1 (6 bases). Germline loops: CDR1 DFQATT, CDR2 SNEGSKA (reference sequence). V lost 3 bases, J lost 3 bases, and 12 bases lay in between. The CDR3 loop spans 13 amino acids. The CDR3 is CSASGDTYYEQYF. DNA of the CDR3: TGCAGTGCTAGCGGGGACACTTACTACGAGCAGTACTTC.

This clonotype was seen a handful of times. The chain uses TRBV12-5 and TRBJ1-2; 7 nucleotides align to TRBD1. The CDR3 covers 13 residues. The germline CDR1 and CDR2 sequences are LGHNT and FRNRAP. Germline trimming cut 5 bases from V and 2 bases from J; bases unmatched to any gene: 2. CDR3 sequence: CASGPGQNYGYTF. CDR3 nucleotides: TGTGCTAGTGGTCCGGGACAGAACTATGGCTACACCTTC.

This chain connects TRBV10-2 to TRBJ2-7; unclear D gene. Trimming shortened V by 7 bases and J by 4 bases, and 14 bases separated the two germline ends. This CDR3 region has 13 residues. Germline V gene lookup returns CDR1 WSHSY and CDR2 SAAADI. CDR3 in DNA: TGCGCCAGCATAGGCGGTCTTTCGTACGAGCAGTACTTC. Translated, it gives CASIGGLSYEQYF.

This clonotype came up a few times. V usage is TRBV27 and J usage is TRBJ2-1, with TRBD1 matching over 11 bases. The J call may be faulty, since TRBJ2-7 better matches the DNA end. The CDR3 totals 15 residues. Germline loops: CDR1 MNHEY, CDR2 SMNVEV (reference sequence). CDR3 loop: CASSISPGQGVEQYF. In DNA, the CDR3 is TGTGCCAGCAGTATCTCACCGGGACAGGGGGTCGAGCAGTACTTC.

The chain recombines TRBV10-3 with TRBJ2-3, with 9 bases matching TRBD2. Germline CDR1 reads ENHRY; CDR2 reads SYGVKD. J gave up 2 bases and V 3 bases, and 6 bases lay outside the gene matches. CDR3 length: 16 residues. CDR3 sequence: CAISDGSGRTTDTQYF. CDR3 bases: TGTGCCATCAGTGATGGAAGCGGGAGGACCACAGATACGCAGTATTTT.

The rearrangement uses TRBV6-6 and TRBJ2-5; D might be TRBD2 (6 bases). This CDR3 has 15 amino acids. CDR1 and CDR2 from the germline V gene are MNHNY and SVGAGI (reference sequence). With 2 bases removed from V and 0 bases from J, the gap between germline ends came to 10 bases. CDR3 sequence reads: CASSYVAGYQETQYF. CDR3 coding DNA: TGTGCCAGCAGTTACGTCGCGGGATACCAAGAGACCCAGTACTTC.

The genes are TRBV5-1 and TRBJ2-3; either TRBD1 or TRBD2 may supply D (6 bases each). The germline V gene has CDR1 SGHRS and CDR2 YFSETQ. V lost 1 base and J 5 bases, leaving 14 bases between the germline ends. The CDR3 extends over 15 amino acids. CDR3 bases: TGCGCCAGCAGCTTGCGGGGGCCGGTGGGAGATACGCAGTATTTT. Its protein is CASSLRGPVGDTQYF.

The V and J genes are TRBV7-2 and TRBJ1-3, with TRBD1 as a possible D gene (5 bases). Germline V gene lookup returns CDR1 SGHTA and CDR2 FQGNSA. The V gene lost 2 bases and the J gene lost 2 bases, with 13 bases spanning the gap. This CDR3 has 16 residues. CDR3 in amino acids: CASSLKGVGTGNTIYF. In DNA, the CDR3 is TGTGCCAGCAGCTTAAAAGGGGTCGGAACTGGAAACACCATATATTTT.